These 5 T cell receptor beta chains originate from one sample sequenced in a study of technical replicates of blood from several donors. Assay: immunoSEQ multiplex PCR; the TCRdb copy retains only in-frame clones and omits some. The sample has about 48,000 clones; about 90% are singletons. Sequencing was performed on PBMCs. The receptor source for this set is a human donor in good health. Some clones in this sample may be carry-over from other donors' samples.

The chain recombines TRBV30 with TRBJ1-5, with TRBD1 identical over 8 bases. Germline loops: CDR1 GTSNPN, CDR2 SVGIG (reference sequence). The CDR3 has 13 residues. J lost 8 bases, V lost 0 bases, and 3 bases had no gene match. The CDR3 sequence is CAWSVTGGEPQHF. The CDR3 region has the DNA TGTGCCTGGAGTGTAACAGGGGGGGAGCCCCAGCATTTT.

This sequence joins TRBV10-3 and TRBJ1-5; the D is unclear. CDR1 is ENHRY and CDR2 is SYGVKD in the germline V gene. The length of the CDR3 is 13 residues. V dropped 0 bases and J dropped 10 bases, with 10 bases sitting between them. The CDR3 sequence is CAISESSTPPQHF. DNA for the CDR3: TGTGCCATCAGTGAGTCGTCCACTCCCCCCCAGCATTTT.

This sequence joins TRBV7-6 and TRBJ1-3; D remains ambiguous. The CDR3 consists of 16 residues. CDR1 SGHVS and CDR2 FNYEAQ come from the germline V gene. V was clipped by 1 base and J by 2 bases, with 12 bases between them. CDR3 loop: CASSLDTRRAGNTIYF. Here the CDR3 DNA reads TGTGCCAGCAGCTTAGATACAAGGAGGGCTGGAAACACCATATATTTT.

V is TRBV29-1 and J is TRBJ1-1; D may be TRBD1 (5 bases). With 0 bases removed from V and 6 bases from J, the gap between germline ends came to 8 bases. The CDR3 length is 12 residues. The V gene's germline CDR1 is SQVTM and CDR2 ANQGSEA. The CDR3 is CSVEESGPEAFF. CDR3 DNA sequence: TGCAGCGTTGAAGAGTCAGGGCCTGAAGCTTTCTTT.

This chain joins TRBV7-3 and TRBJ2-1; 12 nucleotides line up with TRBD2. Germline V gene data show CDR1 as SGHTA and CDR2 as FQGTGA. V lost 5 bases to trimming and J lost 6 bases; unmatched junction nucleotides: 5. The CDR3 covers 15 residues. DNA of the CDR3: TGTGCCAGCAGCACGGGACTAGCGGGCGTCAATGAGCAGTTCTTC. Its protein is CASSTGLAGVNEQFF.